These 25 T cell receptor beta chains share one sample of origin, sequenced in a study of blood T cells in healthy people across ages. With a J-beta primer mix and a sample-barcoded 5' primer, a second PCR ran roughly 6 to 11 cycles. TCRdb processed the 5' RACE reads anew with MiXCR; each CDR3 protein has one entry. This sample has about 690,000 distinct CDR3 sequences; around two fifths occur once, and the top ten carry 30%. Sequencing used blood. Receptor source: a man of 80 years or more in good health.

This rearrangement joins TRBV12-5 to TRBJ2-3; D uncertain. Germline-derived CDR1 and CDR2 are LGHNT and FRNRAP. CDR3 size: 12 residues. This chain's CDR3 is CASDRSTDTQYF. The CDR3 region has the DNA TGTGCCAGCGACCGTAGCACAGATACGCAGTATTTT.

V is TRBV20-1 and J is TRBJ2-3, with a weak D call TRBD2 (5 bases). V lost 6 bases, J lost 4 bases, and 11 bases lay in between. Germline V gene sequence: CDR1 DFQATT, CDR2 SNEGSKA (reference sequence). The CDR3 has 12 residues. CDR3 DNA: TGCAGTGCCAGGCGCGGGCCAGATACGCAGTATTTT. It encodes CSARRGPDTQYF.

This clonotype is a singleton in its sample. The V gene is TRBV7-6, the J gene TRBJ2-1; 9 positions agree with TRBD2. V gave up 1 base and J gave up 7 bases; unmatched junction bases: 8. Per the germline V gene, CDR1 is SGHVS and CDR2 is FNYEAQ. The CDR3 consists of 16 residues. CDR3 in amino acids: CASSLELRGGENEQFF. The CDR3 DNA sequence: TGTGCCAGCAGCTTAGAGTTGCGGGGGGGCGAGAATGAGCAGTTCTTC.

As regards this clonotype: This sequence may be a read error, since a much larger clone differs from it by one base. This chain's CDR3 is CSVESHNEQYF. As DNA, the CDR3 is TGCAGCGTTGAAAGCCACAATGAGCAGTACTTC. The chain joins TRBV29-1 to TRBJ2-4; D gene unclear. The CDR3 totals 11 residues. The germline V gene has CDR1 SQVTM and CDR2 ANQGSEA. The V gene lost 2 bases and the J gene lost 13 bases, with 12 bases spanning the gap.

In this sample, this clonotype turned up a few times. A much larger clone differs by one base, so this may be a read error. The rearrangement uses TRBV20-1 and TRBJ2-7; 8 bases are a match to TRBD1. Germline-derived CDR1 and CDR2 are DFQATT and SNEGSKA (reference sequence). The CDR3 contains 15 residues. V shed 0 bases and J 4 bases; nucleotides not matched to a gene: 8. The CDR3 sequence: CSARDVGTGLYEQYF. CDR3 bases: TGCAGTGCTAGAGATGTAGGGACAGGATTATACGAGCAGTACTTC.

The chain recombines TRBV7-9 with TRBJ2-1, with a tentative D call TRBD1 (6 bases). Germline lookup yields CDR1 SEHNR and CDR2 FQNEAQ (reference sequence). The CDR3 runs 14 residues. V gave up 1 base and J gave up 6 bases, with 10 bases separating them. CDR3 in DNA: TGTGCCAGCAGCTTAGGGACAGTTCTCAATGAGCAGTTCTTC. Translated: CASSLGTVLNEQFF.

The chain joins TRBV7-2 to TRBJ2-3; tentatively, D is TRBD2 (6 bases). Germline values: CDR1 SGHTA, CDR2 FQGNSA. V lost 1 base, J lost 2 bases, and 10 bases lay in between. CDR3 length: 15 amino acids. DNA for the CDR3: TGTGCCAGCAGCTTAGGTCGGGGGACCACAGATACGCAGTATTTT. As protein: CASSLGRGTTDTQYF.

The J gene is TRBJ1-2, the V gene TRBV28, with TRBD1 identical over 9 bases. The V segment lost 6 bases and the J segment 8 bases; nucleotides outside the gene matches: 10. Per the germline V gene, CDR1 is MDHEN and CDR2 is SYDVKM. The CDR3 totals 14 residues. DNA for the CDR3: TGTGCCAGCAGCGAAACAGGGGGCAGCGGAGGCTACACCTTC. It specifies CASSETGGSGGYTF.

The chain's CDR3 is CASSGTGLAKNIQYF. In DNA, the CDR3 is TGTGCCAGCAGCGGAACAGGTTTAGCCAAAAACATTCAGTACTTC. The rearrangement uses TRBV6-5 and TRBJ2-4; a possible D gene is TRBD1 (5 bases). V lost 6 bases and J 0 bases, leaving 12 bases between the germline ends. There are 15 residues in the CDR3. Germline V gene lookup returns CDR1 MNHEY and CDR2 SVGAGI.

This clonotype was seen only a few times. The rearrangement links TRBV3-1 to TRBJ2-5; 10 bases are shared with TRBD1. J lost 5 bases, V lost 8 bases, and 8 bases had no gene match. The CDR3 has 14 amino acids. Germline loops: CDR1 LGHDT, CDR2 YNNKEL (reference sequence). This CDR3 reads CASGDRGREETQYF. DNA for the CDR3: TGTGCCAGCGGCGACAGGGGGCGTGAGGAGACCCAGTACTTC.

This clonotype has just a few counts. J is TRBJ2-2 and V is TRBV6-6; weak D call: TRBD2 (6 bases). The CDR3 is 15 residues long. Germline V gene lookup returns CDR1 MNHNY and CDR2 SVGAGI (reference sequence). The V end was cut by 8 bases, the J end by 0 bases, with 13 bases between. The chain's CDR3 is CASGGQETNTGELFF. DNA of the CDR3: TGTGCCAGCGGAGGGCAGGAAACGAACACCGGGGAGCTGTTTTTT.

The chain is built from TRBV4-2 and TRBJ2-1; 11 nucleotides align to TRBD2. Unmatched junction bases numbered 13, after V lost 8 bases and J lost 4 bases. This CDR3 comprises 17 residues. The germline V gene encodes CDR1 LGHNA and CDR2 YNFKEQ. The CDR3 bases are TGTGCCAGCGGGAGTAGCGGGGGGGTAACCCGATACAATGAGCAGTTCTTC. Amino acids: CASGSSGGVTRYNEQFF.

This clonotype was seen only a few times. V and J are TRBV7-9 and TRBJ2-5, with D perhaps TRBD1 (6 bases). This CDR3 comprises 15 residues. The germline CDR1 and CDR2 sequences are SEHNR and FQNEAQ (reference sequence). V lost 1 base to trimming and J lost 1 base, with 10 bases between them. The CDR3 reads CASSLGTGIQETQYF. CDR3 coding DNA: TGTGCCAGCAGCTTAGGCACAGGGATCCAAGAGACCCAGTACTTC.

This clonotype was counted many times. The V call is TRBV5-1, the J call TRBJ1-2, with TRBD1 matching 9 bases. The CDR3 totals 14 residues. Germline V CDR1 and CDR2: SGHRS, YFSETQ. V gave up 3 bases and J gave up 3 bases; unmatched junction bases: 3. The CDR3 nucleotides are TGCGCCAGCAGCTCGGGACAGGGTCACTATGGCTACACCTTC. This codes for CASSSGQGHYGYTF.

This clonotype was detected ten times or more. This chain links TRBV10-3 with TRBJ2-7; TRBD2 aligns across 10 bases. The junction had 9 bases not matched to a gene; V was cut back by 4 bases and J by 6 bases. The CDR3 runs to 15 residues. Germline CDR1 reads ENHRY; CDR2 reads SYGVKD. CDR3 DNA: TGTGCCATCAGTGCGGCTACCGGGACTAGCGTCGAGCAGTACTTC. Translated: CAISAATGTSVEQYF.

This clonotype came up a few times. The V call is TRBV20-1, the J call TRBJ1-2, with TRBD1 matching over 9 bases. The CDR3 runs 12 residues. V gave up 6 bases and J gave up 5 bases; unmatched junction bases: 4. Germline CDR1 and CDR2: DFQATT and SNEGSKA (reference sequence). CDR3 sequence: CSATGGEYGYTF. The CDR3 nucleotides read TGCAGTGCCACAGGGGGCGAATATGGCTACACCTTC.

This clonotype occurred a few times. The chain links TRBV6-5 to TRBJ2-7; 9 positions agree with TRBD1. Looked up from germline, CDR1 is MNHEY and CDR2 is SVGAGI. The CDR3 runs to 16 residues. The V and J ends lost 0 bases and 4 bases, in that order; junction bases with no gene match: 7. CDR3 nucleotides: TGTGCCAGCAGTTACTCGGTCGGGACAGGGATATACGAGCAGTACTTC. Translated, it gives CASSYSVGTGIYEQYF.

The chain joins TRBV28 to TRBJ1-5, with 11 bases aligning to TRBD1. The CDR3 consists of 16 residues. Per germline, CDR1 MDHEN and CDR2 SYDVKM. Trimming cost V 2 bases and J 4 bases; bases outside gene matches: 4. CDR3 nucleotide sequence: TGTGCCAGCAGTTTAGGGAGGGACAGGGGGAATCAGCCCCAGCATTTT. Translation gives CASSLGRDRGNQPQHF.

The chain recombines TRBV5-6 with TRBJ1-1; 7 bases map to TRBD1. The length of the CDR3 is 13 residues. Losses at the gene ends were 4 bases for V and 8 bases for J; bases not matched to a gene: 8. Germline V gene sequence: CDR1 SGHDT, CDR2 YYEEEE. CDR3 coding DNA: TGTGCCAGCAGCCCGGACACGGACAGGGAAGCTTTCTTT. Amino acids: CASSPDTDREAFF. Full variable domain (outside the CDR3, taken from reference TRBV5-6 and TRBJ1-1): DAGVTQSPTHLIKTRGQQVTLRCSPKSGHDTVSWYQQALGQGPQFIFQYYEEEERQRGNFPDRFSGHQFPNYSSELNVNALLLGDSALYLCASSPDTDREAFFGQGTRLTVV.

This clonotype was seen a handful of times. At one boundary the junction diverges from the germline segment, which might be a read error. The CDR3 sequence is CAGRQGRGQFF. For the CDR3, the DNA is TGTGCCGGGAGACAGGGGAGGGGGCAGTTCTTC. The chain is built from TRBV30 and TRBJ2-1, with D tentatively TRBD1 (8 bases). CDR1 is GTSNPN, CDR2 SVGIG, per germline (reference sequence). The CDR3 is made up of 11 amino acids.

This chain uses TRBV18 with TRBJ2-4; TRBD1 might be the D (6 bases). The germline V gene has CDR1 KGHSH and CDR2 LQKENI. Trimming shortened V by 0 bases and J by 8 bases, and 20 bases separated the two germline ends. The CDR3 totals 17 residues. CDR3 nucleotide sequence: TGTGCCAGCTCACCACCCAGCCCCCTCAGGGGAATTTACATTCAGTACTTC. Protein: CASSPPSPLRGIYIQYF.

A remark on this clonotype: A junction end diverges from the germline sequence, so it may reflect a read error. J is TRBJ2-3 and V is TRBV5-1; 9 bases are shared with TRBD2. The germline V gene has CDR1 SGHRS and CDR2 YFSETQ. The CDR3 sequence is 16 residues long. In nucleotides, the CDR3 is TGCGCCGGCAGCTTGGAGGCTAGCGGGATAACAGGTACGCAGTATTTT. This translates into CAGSLEASGITGTQYF.

This clonotype was recorded at least ten times. The chain has TRBV12-3 or TRBV12-4 and TRBJ2-1, with TRBD1 identical over 10 bases. Trimming removed 1 base from V and 0 bases from J; junction bases left unmatched: 9. The CDR3 loop spans 19 amino acids. The CDR3: CASSLDGTGVSGSYNEQFF. CDR3 DNA: TGTGCCAGCAGTTTAGATGGGACAGGGGTTTCGGGCTCCTACAATGAGCAGTTCTTC.

This clonotype was seen only a few times. This sequence joins TRBV7-2 and TRBJ1-6; tentative D call: TRBD1 (6 bases). Germline CDR1 SGHTA, CDR2 FQGNSA. Trimming removed 5 bases from V and 0 bases from J, with 14 bases in between. This CDR3 spans 17 amino acids. The DNA for the CDR3 is TGTGCCAGCAGCCCCACGGGACACCGCTCCTATAATTCACCCCTCCACTTT. Translating gives CASSPTGHRSYNSPLHF.

The sample holds a few counts of this clonotype. This rearrangement joins TRBV2 to TRBJ2-5, with D possibly TRBD2 on 5 matching bases. V lost 10 bases, J lost 4 bases, and 13 bases lay in between. The germline V gene has CDR1 SNHLY and CDR2 FYNNEI. This CDR3 spans 12 amino acids. CDR3 sequence reads: CATRTPGETQYF. CDR3 coding DNA: TGTGCCACCCGGACTCCCGGAGAGACCCAGTACTTC.